This T cell receptor (beta chain) emerged from a study of OX40 agonist ivuxolimab in advanced cancers. The protocol was immunoSEQ multiplex PCR, while the TCRdb copy is restricted to in-frame clones and leaves out a portion. The sample yields some 19,000 clones, 55% to 80% seen once. Blood samples were obtained at baseline, cycle 4 day 1, and cycle 7 day 1. Note on this clone: Its target is not known. A read error is the likely source, as a far larger clone sits one nucleotide away. Other DNA sequences in this specimen translate into the identical CDR3.

The V gene end was trimmed by 3 bases and the J gene end by 1 base; junction bases not matched to a gene: 15. Germline V gene data show CDR1 as SQVTM and CDR2 as ANQGSEA. The CDR3 runs to 18 residues. Regarding the study as a whole: Relative to CD4+, CD8+ T cells held more expanded clones on average. Clonal expansion by week 6 occurred in CD4+ and CD8+ blood T cells (at 0.1 to 3.0 mg/kg).

The sample was CD4+ or CD8+ T cells sorted from blood, taken in a trial of the OX40 agonist ivuxolimab. This sequence was found in an adult with an advanced solid tumor such as melanoma, head and neck, liver or kidney cancer. V usage is TRBV29-1 and J usage is TRBJ2-1; 7 nucleotides match TRBD2. CDR3 amino acids: CSVDGGGGAGGSYNEQFF. The CDR3 DNA follows: TGCAGCGTTGACGGTGGGGGAGGGGCAGGAGGTTCCTACAATGAGCAGTTCTTC.